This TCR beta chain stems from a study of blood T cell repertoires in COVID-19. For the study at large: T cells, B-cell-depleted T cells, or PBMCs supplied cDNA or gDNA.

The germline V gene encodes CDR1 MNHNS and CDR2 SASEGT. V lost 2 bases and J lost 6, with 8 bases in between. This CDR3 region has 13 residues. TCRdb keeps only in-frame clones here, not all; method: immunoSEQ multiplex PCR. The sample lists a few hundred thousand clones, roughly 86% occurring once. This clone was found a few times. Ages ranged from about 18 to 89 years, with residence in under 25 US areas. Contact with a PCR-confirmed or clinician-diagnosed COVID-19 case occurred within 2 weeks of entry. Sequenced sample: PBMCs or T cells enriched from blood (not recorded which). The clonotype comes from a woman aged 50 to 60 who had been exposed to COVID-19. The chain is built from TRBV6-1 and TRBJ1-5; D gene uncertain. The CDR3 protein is CASSERRGQPQHF. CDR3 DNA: TGTGCCAGCAGTGAACGTCGAGGTCAGCCCCAGCATTTT.